The T cell receptor beta chain described here comes from a study of T cell responses to AZD1222 COVID-19 vaccine. The ends were cut back, 5 bases at V and 2 bases at J, with 15 bases in the middle. Germline CDR1 SGHVS, CDR2 FQNEAQ. The CDR3 is made up of 15 amino acids. Clones were read by immunoSEQ multiplex PCR, and TCRdb kept only the in-frame ones, dropping some. The table lists more than 95,000 clones, roughly nine tenths of them singletons, with around a quarter in the top ten. Findings and limits, study-wide: Females outnumbered males among donors, who were mostly white British; clonal diversity was possibly underestimated.

On this clone: As yet, its antigen is unknown.

Specimen: peripheral blood, collected on day 0 of AZD1222 vaccination. This TCR was sampled from an adult in good health. J is TRBJ1-2 and V is TRBV7-8, with a tentative D call TRBD1 (6 bases). The CDR3 bases are TGTGCCAGCAGCCCCCAGACAGGTTCGAACTATGGCTACACCTTC. Its protein product is CASSPQTGSNYGYTF. The full variable domain, rest sourced from reference TRBV7-8 and TRBJ1-2, is GAGVSQSPRYKVAKRGQDVALRCDPISGHVSLFWYQQALGQGPEFLTYFQNEAQLDKSGLPSDRFFAERPEGSVSTLKIQRTQQEDSAVYLCASSPQTGSNYGYTFGSGTRLTVV.